The 9 T cell receptor beta chains given below trace back to one sample, sequenced in a study of T cell repertoires in cytomegalovirus infection. TCRdb independently ran MiXCR on the reads; one entry per CDR3 protein. The sample holds fewer than 700,000 distinct CDR3 sequences; around 24% are singletons and the top ten take 6.5% to 10%. The sample consisted of CD8+ T cells from PBMCs. Receptors were obtained from a human donor in good health (CMV status not recorded). Some clones in this sample may be carry-over from other donors' samples.

The chain uses TRBV28 and TRBJ1-5; D is unresolved. Germline assignment: CDR1 MDHEN and CDR2 SYDVKM. This CDR3 has 14 residues. Trimming took off 3 bases at V and 7 bases at J, with 13 bases between the two ends. The DNA for the CDR3 is TGTGCCAGCAGTTTCGCTAGGGATGGACAGCCCCAGCATTTT. Translation: CASSFARDGQPQHF.

This clonotype was seen more than once but under ten times. The chain uses TRBV28 and TRBJ2-3, with TRBD1 as a possible D gene (5 bases). Germline CDR1 is MDHEN and CDR2 is SYDVKM. CDR3 size: 14 residues. Trimming removed 2 bases from V and 6 bases from J, with 12 bases in between. CDR3 amino acids: CASSLQGSSDTQYF. The CDR3, as DNA: TGTGCCAGCAGTTTACAGGGATCCTCTGATACGCAGTATTTT. Drawing the rest from reference TRBV28 and TRBJ2-3, the complete variable domain is DVKVTQSSRYLVKRTGEKVFLECVQDMDHENMFWYRQDPGLGLRLIYFSYDVKMKEKGDIPEGYSVSREKKERFSLILESASTNQTSMYLCASSLQGSSDTQYFGPGTRLTVL.

This clonotype appeared a single time. This chain uses TRBV28 with TRBJ1-6; no reliable D call. CDR1 and CDR2 from the germline V gene are MDHEN and SYDVKM. The V and J ends lost 3 bases and 6 bases respectively, with 15 bases between them. This CDR3 region has 16 residues. CDR3 in DNA: TGTGCCAGCAGTTTTCAGATTCCCACCCTTAATTCACCCCTCCACTTT. This encodes CASSFQIPTLNSPLHF.

This clonotype was seen at least ten times. The rearrangement uses TRBV7-8 and TRBJ2-1; D may be TRBD1 (6 bases). The CDR3 has 16 amino acids. V shed 5 bases and J shed 8 bases, with 22 bases lying between them. Germline CDR1 and CDR2: SGHVS and FQNEAQ. The CDR3 DNA sequence: TGTGCCAGCAGCCTCTTCACAGGACAGACGAAGGATGAGCAGTTCTTC. It encodes CASSLFTGQTKDEQFF.

This clonotype was found many times. V usage is TRBV12-3 or TRBV12-4 and J usage is TRBJ2-1; 8 nucleotides agree with TRBD1. V shed 4 bases and J 2 bases; nucleotides not matched to a gene: 7. This CDR3 comprises 16 residues. CDR3 protein: CASSSGTGVAYNEQFF. The CDR3 DNA reads as TGTGCCAGCAGTTCCGGGACAGGAGTGGCCTACAATGAGCAGTTCTTC.

The V call is TRBV9, the J call TRBJ1-2; 9 bases match TRBD1. V gave up 4 bases and J gave up 5 bases; unmatched junction bases: 6. CDR3 length: 14 amino acids. In germline, CDR1 is SGDLS, CDR2 YYNGEE. The CDR3 here is CASSPWDREYGYTF. For the CDR3, the DNA is TGTGCCAGCAGCCCTTGGGACAGGGAGTATGGCTACACCTTC.

As regards this clonotype: At one end the junction does not follow the germline gene, possibly because of a read error. The genes are TRBV6-2 or TRBV6-3 and TRBJ2-5; 9 nucleotides line up with TRBD2. This CDR3 contains 18 residues. CDR1 and CDR2 from the germline V gene are MNHEY and SVGEGT. The CDR3: CASSYSILAGEDQETHYF. In DNA, the CDR3 is TGTGCCAGCAGTTACTCGATTTTAGCGGGGGAAGACCAAGAGACCCACTACTTC.

In its sample, this clonotype was seen a few times. The V gene is TRBV6-1, the J gene TRBJ1-6; 8 positions agree with TRBD1. CDR3 length equals 13 residues. Trimming removed 8 bases from V and 10 bases from J; junction bases left unmatched: 7. The germline V gene encodes CDR1 MNHNS and CDR2 SASEGT. The CDR3 spells CASFGQGRSPLHF. For the CDR3, the DNA is TGTGCCAGCTTCGGACAGGGAAGATCACCCCTCCACTTT.

The J gene is TRBJ2-3, the V gene TRBV29-1; 9 nucleotides match TRBD2. This CDR3 comprises 15 residues. CDR1 SQVTM and CDR2 ANQGSEA come from the germline V gene. V lost 3 bases and J lost 2; bases outside the gene matches: 6. The CDR3 DNA is TGCAGCGTTGAGAGTAGCGGGGGCCCCACAGATACGCAGTATTTT. It codes for CSVESSGGPTDTQYF.